This TCR beta chain was retrieved from a study of shared clonotypes between healthy human individuals. Background on the study: Each donor had three CD4 naive, three CD4 memory, two CD8 naive and one CD8 memory plate.

Only Caucasian adults living in Nashville, Tennessee served as donors. CDR3 length: 13 amino acids. Per germline, CDR1 MNHNS and CDR2 SASEGT. Trimming took off 8 bases at V and 1 base at J, with 8 bases between the two ends. Study-wide results and caveats: Sampling covered blood only; tissue repertoires likely differ. A handful of donors shared approximately 5% of their naive CD4 clonotypes.

Sequencing was performed with immunoSEQ multiplex PCR; in TCRdb, only in-frame clones are kept and a portion is missing. The repertoire holds around 2.3 million clones, with roughly 95% as singletons. As for this clone: The antigen is not known.

V usage is TRBV6-1 and J usage is TRBJ2-2; D is uncertain. This sequence originates from a man between 18 and 35 years old in good health. Input material: naive CD4+ T cells sorted from blood. The subset denotes: CD45RA+ positively selected. The CDR3 spells CASAQLNTGELFF. The CDR3 bases are TGTGCCAGCGCGCAACTGAACACCGGGGAGCTGTTTTTT.